This is a list of T cell receptor beta chains from one sample in a study of T cells after posttransplantation cyclophosphamide. Sequencing was performed with immunoSEQ multiplex PCR; in TCRdb, only in-frame clones are kept and a portion is missing. The repertoire has 17,000 or so clones, 85% to 95% of them found once; the top ten carry approximately 0.53%. Source: CD4+ T cells sorted from blood, taken after allogeneic stem cell transplant with posttransplant cyclophosphamide. Receptor source: a male patient between 60 and 69 years old who received an allogeneic stem cell transplant from a related donor and was CMV-positive. T cells may partly derive from the graft donor. Each CDR3 is given without its conserved first and last residue. Each record gives: V gene, J gene, CDR3 protein.

TRBV5-4	TRBJ2-3	ASSPGTSAYTDTQY
TRBV18	TRBJ1-5	ASSFWHSNQPQH
TRBV7-3	TRBJ1-5	ASSLKGQGVEAEPQH
TRBV28	TRBJ1-2	ASSLTSNYGYT
TRBV10-2	TRBJ2-3	ASSEASGAIADTQY
TRBV19	TRBJ2-7	ASSMGQGGYEQY
TRBV2	TRBJ1-4	ASTQTGKASEKLF
TRBV20-1	TRBJ2-7	SARDPYEQY
TRBV18	TRBJ2-3	ASSPSAGGADTQY
TRBV4-2	TRBJ1-2	ASSLAARDRDYGYT
TRBV6-1	TRBJ1-1	ASSVETVNTEAF
TRBV28	TRBJ2-2	ASSPPRGTGELF
TRBV19	TRBJ2-6	ASREDRTGAGANVLT
TRBV27	TRBJ2-2	ASSFRLAGYTGELF
TRBV4-3	TRBJ1-2	ASSQWTGGSNYGYT
TRBV7-9	TRBJ1-6	ASSPGKSSYNSPLH
TRBV28	TRBJ2-5	ASSFHPTLRRDRVSETQY
TRBV5-1	TRBJ2-1	ASSYFLGTARGYYNEQF
TRBV28	TRBJ2-3	ASTSRDTQY
TRBV20-1	TRBJ2-7	SAYLNYEQY
TRBV2	TRBJ2-3	ASSDLMQGGTDTQY
TRBV28	TRBJ2-7	ASSLAGETYEQY
TRBV15	TRBJ1-5	ATSRGQGGLNQPQH
TRBV25-1	TRBJ1-6	ASSVGGNISPLH
TRBV15	TRBJ2-1	ATSLAVNNEQF
TRBV5-4	TRBJ2-3	ASSRRGTSGGAGDTQY
TRBV4-3	TRBJ2-2	ASSQWYRSTGVNTGELF
TRBV5-4	TRBJ1-2	ASSGIVRDGYGYT
TRBV7-9	TRBJ2-5	ASSPTGGFEETQY
TRBV6-1	TRBJ2-3	ASREAGGGSKDTQY
TRBV28	TRBJ2-3	ASSSPSPDTQY
TRBV28	TRBJ2-2	ASRTGQSNTGELF
TRBV11-2	TRBJ1-5	ASSMGTGGNQPQH
TRBV19	TRBJ2-5	ASSPHHSLADNQETQY
TRBV5-1	TRBJ2-5	ASGSQGPDWFETQY
TRBV7-3	TRBJ2-3	ASSNLAGGPDTQY